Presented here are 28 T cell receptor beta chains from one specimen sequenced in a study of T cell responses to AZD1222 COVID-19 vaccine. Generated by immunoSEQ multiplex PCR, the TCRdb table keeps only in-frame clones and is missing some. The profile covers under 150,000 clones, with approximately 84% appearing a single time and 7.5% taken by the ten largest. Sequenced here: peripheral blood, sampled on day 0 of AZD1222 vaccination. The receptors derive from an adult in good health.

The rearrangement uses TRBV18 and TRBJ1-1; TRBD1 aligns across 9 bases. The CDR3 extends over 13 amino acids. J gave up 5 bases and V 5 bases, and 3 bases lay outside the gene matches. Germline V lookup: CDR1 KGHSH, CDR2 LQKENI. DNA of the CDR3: TGTGCCAGCTCAGCCGACAGGGGGACTGAAGCTTTCTTT. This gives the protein CASSADRGTEAFF. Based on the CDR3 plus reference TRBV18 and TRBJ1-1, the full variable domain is NAGVMQNPRHLVRRRGQEARLRCSPMKGHSHVYWYRQLPEEGLKFMVYLQKENIIDESGMPKERFSAEFPKEGPSILRIQQVVRGDSAAYFCASSADRGTEAFFGQGTRLTVV.

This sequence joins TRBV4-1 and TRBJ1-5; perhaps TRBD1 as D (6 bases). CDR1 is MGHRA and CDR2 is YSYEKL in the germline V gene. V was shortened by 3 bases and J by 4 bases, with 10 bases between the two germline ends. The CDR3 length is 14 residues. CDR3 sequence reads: CASSQGHSNQPQHF. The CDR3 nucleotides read TGCGCCAGCAGCCAGGGACATTCTAATCAGCCCCAGCATTTT.

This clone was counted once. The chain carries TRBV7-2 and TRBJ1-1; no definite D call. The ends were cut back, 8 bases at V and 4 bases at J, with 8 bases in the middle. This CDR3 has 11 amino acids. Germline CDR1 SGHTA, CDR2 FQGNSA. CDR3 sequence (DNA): TGTGCCAGCCGGAGGGCCACTGAAGCTTTCTTT. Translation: CASRRATEAFF.

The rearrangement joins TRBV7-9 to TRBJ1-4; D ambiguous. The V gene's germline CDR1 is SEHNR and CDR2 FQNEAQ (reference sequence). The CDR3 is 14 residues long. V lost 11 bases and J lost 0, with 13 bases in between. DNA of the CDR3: TGTGCCGTATATCTAGTTGCAACTAATGAAAAACTGTTTTTT. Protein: CAVYLVATNEKLFF.

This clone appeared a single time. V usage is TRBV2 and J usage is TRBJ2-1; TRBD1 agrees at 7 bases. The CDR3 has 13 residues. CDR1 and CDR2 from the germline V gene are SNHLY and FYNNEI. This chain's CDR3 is CVSRSTGVNEQFF. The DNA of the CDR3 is TGTGTGAGCAGGTCAACAGGGGTTAATGAGCAGTTCTTC.

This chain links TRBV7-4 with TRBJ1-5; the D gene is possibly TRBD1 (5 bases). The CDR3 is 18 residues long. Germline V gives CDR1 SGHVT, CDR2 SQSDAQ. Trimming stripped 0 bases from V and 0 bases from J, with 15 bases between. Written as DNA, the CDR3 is TGTGCCAGCAGCTTAGCTCTCGGGACGGTTGATAGCAATCAGCCCCAGCATTTT. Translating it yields CASSLALGTVDSNQPQHF.

The CDR3 DNA reads as TGCAGCGTTGATCGTACACAAGAGACCCAGTACTTC. It encodes CSVDRTQETQYF. The V and J genes are TRBV29-1 and TRBJ2-5, with no clear D. The CDR3 spans 12 residues. Germline values: CDR1 SQVTM, CDR2 ANQGSEA. V was shortened by 3 bases and J by 2 bases, with 7 bases between the two germline ends.

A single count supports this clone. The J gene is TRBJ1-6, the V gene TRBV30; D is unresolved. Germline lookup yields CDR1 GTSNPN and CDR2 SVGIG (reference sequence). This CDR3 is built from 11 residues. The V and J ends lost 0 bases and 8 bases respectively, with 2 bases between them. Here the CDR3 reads CAWSVDSPLHF. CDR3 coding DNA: TGTGCCTGGAGTGTAGATTCACCCCTCCACTTT.

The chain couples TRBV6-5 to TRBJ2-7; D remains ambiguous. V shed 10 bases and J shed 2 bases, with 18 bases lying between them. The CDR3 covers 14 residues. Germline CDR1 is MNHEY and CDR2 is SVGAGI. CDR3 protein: CATTPPVTPYEQYF. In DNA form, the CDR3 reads TGTGCCACAACGCCCCCGGTGACCCCCTACGAGCAGTACTTC.

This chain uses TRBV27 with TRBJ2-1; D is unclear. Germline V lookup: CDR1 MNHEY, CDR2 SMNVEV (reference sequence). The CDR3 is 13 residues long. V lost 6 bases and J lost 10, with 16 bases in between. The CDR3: CASSPLGSGEQFF. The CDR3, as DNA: TGTGCCAGCAGCCCCCTCGGGTCGGGCGAGCAGTTCTTC.

CDR3 loop: CATKEDSTDTQYF. The CDR3 nucleotides are TGTGCCACCAAGGAAGATAGCACAGATACGCAGTATTTT. The chain combines TRBV24-1 with TRBJ2-3; D is unclear. There are 13 residues in the CDR3. Germline V gene sequence: CDR1 KGHDR, CDR2 SFDVKD. Trimming removed 8 bases at V and 0 bases at J, with 8 bases between.

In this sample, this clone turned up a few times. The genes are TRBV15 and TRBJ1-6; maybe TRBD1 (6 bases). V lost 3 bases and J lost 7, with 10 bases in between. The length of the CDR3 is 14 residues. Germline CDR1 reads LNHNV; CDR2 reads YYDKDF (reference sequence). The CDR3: CATSRGAENSPLHF. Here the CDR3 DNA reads TGTGCCACCAGCAGGGGGGCGGAAAATTCACCCCTCCACTTT.

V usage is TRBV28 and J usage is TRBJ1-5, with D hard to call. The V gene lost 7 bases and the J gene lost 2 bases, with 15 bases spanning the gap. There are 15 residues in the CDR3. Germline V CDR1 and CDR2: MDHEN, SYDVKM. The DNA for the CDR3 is TGTGCCAGCAATGGGTGGGAGGGAGGCAATCAGCCCCAGCATTTT. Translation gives CASNGWEGGNQPQHF.

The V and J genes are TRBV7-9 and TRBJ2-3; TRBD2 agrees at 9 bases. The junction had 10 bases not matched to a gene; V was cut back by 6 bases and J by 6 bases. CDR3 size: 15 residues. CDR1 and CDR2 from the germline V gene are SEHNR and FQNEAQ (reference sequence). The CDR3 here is CASRQSGLAGDTQYF. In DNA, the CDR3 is TGTGCCAGCAGGCAAAGCGGGCTAGCGGGGGATACGCAGTATTTT.

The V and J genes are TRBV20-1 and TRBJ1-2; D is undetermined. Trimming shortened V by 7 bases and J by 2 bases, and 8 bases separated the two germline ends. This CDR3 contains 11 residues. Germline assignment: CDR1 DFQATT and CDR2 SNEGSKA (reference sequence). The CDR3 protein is CSVGGNYGYTF. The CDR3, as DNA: TGCAGTGTGGGCGGAAACTATGGCTACACCTTC.

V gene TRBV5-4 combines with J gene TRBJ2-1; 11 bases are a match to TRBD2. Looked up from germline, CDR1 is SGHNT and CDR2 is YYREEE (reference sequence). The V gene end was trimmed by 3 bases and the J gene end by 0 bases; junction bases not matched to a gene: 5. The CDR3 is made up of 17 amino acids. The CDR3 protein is CASSSPGLADSYNEQFF. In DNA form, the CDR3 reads TGTGCCAGCAGCTCCCCGGGACTAGCGGACTCCTACAATGAGCAGTTCTTC.

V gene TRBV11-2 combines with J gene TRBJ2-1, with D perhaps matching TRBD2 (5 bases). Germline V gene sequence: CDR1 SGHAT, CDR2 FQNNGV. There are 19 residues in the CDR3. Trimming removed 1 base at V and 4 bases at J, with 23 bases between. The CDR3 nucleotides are TGTGCCAGCAGCTTAGCTTATACTGGGTTAGCGTTTAATTACAATGAGCAGTTCTTC. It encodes CASSLAYTGLAFNYNEQFF.

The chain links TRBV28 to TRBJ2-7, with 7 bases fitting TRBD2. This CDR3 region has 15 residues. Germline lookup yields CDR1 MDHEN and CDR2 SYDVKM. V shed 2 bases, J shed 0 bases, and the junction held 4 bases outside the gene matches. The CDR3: CASSLIGGSSYEQYF. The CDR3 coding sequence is TGTGCCAGCAGTTTAATTGGCGGGAGCTCCTACGAGCAGTACTTC.

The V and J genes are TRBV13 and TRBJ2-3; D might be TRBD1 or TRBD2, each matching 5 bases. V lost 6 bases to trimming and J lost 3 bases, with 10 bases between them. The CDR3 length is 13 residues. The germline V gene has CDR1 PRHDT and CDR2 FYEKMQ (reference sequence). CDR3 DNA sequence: TGTGCCAGCAGGGAAGGGGAGACAGATACGCAGTATTTT. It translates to CASREGETDTQYF.

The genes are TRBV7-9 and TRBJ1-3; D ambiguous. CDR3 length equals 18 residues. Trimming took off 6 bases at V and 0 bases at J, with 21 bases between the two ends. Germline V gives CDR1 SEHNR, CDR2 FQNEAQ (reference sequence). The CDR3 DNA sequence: TGTGCCAGCAGTTCCGGAGGTAGGACGCGAACCTCTGGAAACACCATATATTTT. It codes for CASSSGGRTRTSGNTIYF.

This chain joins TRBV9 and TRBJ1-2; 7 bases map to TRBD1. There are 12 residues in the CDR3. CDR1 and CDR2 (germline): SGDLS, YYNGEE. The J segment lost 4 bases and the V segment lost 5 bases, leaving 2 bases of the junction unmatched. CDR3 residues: CASRRDSYGYTF. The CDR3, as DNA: TGTGCCAGCAGGAGGGACAGCTATGGCTACACCTTC.

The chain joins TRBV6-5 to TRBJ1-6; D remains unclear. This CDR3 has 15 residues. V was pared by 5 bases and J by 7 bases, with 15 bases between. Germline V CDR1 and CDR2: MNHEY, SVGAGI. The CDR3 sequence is CASSQATPGNSPLHF. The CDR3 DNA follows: TGTGCCAGCAGTCAGGCGACCCCTGGGAATTCACCCCTCCACTTT.

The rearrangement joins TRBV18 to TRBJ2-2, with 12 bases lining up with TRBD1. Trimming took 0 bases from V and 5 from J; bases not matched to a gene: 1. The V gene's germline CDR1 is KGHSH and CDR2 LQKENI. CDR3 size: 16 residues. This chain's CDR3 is CASSPPGQGATGELFF. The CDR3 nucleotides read TGTGCCAGCTCACCACCGGGACAGGGGGCGACCGGGGAGCTGTTTTTT.

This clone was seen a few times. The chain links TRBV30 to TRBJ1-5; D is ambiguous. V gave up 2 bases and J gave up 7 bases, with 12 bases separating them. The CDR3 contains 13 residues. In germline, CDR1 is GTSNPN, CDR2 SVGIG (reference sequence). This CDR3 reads CAWSLTLGQPQHF. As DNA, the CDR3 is TGTGCCTGGAGTCTCACCCTAGGGCAGCCCCAGCATTTT.

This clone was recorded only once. CDR3 in amino acids: CSVSLAGGINEQFF. In nucleotides, the CDR3 is TGCAGCGTTTCCTTGGCGGGGGGGATCAATGAGCAGTTCTTC. The J gene is TRBJ2-1, the V gene TRBV29-1; 9 bases agree with TRBD2. This CDR3 is built from 14 residues. Germline trimming cut 5 bases from V and 6 bases from J; bases unmatched to any gene: 8. Germline CDR1 reads SQVTM; CDR2 reads ANQGSEA.

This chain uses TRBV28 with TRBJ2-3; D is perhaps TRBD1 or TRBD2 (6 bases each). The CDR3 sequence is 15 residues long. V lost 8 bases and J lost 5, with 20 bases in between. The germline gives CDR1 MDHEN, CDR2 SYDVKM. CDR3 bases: TGTGCCAGCGGACCTCCAGCCGGGGGACAAGATACGCAGTATTTT. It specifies CASGPPAGGQDTQYF.

The CDR3 DNA is TGTGCCAGCAGTGAAGATGACTACAATGAGCAGTTCTTC. Protein product: CASSEDDYNEQFF. This chain connects TRBV6-1 to TRBJ2-1; no clear D. V dropped 1 base and J dropped 3 bases, with 4 bases sitting between them. Germline V lookup: CDR1 MNHNS, CDR2 SASEGT. The CDR3 consists of 13 residues.

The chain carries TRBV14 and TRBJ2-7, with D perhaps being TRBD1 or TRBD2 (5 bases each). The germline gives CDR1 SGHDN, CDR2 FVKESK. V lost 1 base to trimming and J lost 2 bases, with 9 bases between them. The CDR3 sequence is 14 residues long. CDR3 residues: CASSQAWDAYEQYF. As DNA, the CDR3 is TGTGCCAGCAGCCAAGCCTGGGACGCCTACGAGCAGTACTTC. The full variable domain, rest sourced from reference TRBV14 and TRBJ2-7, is EAGVTQFPSHSVIEKGQTVTLRCDPISGHDNLYWYRRVMGKEIKFLLHFVKESKQDESGMPNNRFLAERTGGTYSTLKVQPAELEDSGVYFCASSQAWDAYEQYFGPGTRLTVT.